The following is a T cell receptor beta chain sequence with its context. The antigen it binds to is not known. Mismatch with germline at one junction end may stem from a read error. This record comes from a study of siplizumab effects on memory and regulatory T cells (dated by TCRdb to between 2018 and 2020). General notes on the study: The study examined how the anti-CD2 antibody siplizumab affects alloreactive T-cell subsets in allogeneic mixed lymphocyte reactions built from human PBMCs. Points the paper makes about the study in general: Compared with memory T cells, unstimulated naive T cells appeared more diverse, and naive cells seemed to make a substantial contribution to the alloresponse. In reactions with siplizumab, an average of roughly 69% of mappable alloreactive CD4+ clones were Treg-derived, compared with 25% to 30% in control reactions. The cumulative frequency of alloreactive sequences traceable to unstimulated CD4+ memory T cells was significantly reduced by siplizumab. Because sequences at frequencies below about 10^-5 were poorly captured, only a minor fraction of alloreactive clones could be mapped back to unstimulated subsets. A naive or memory phenotype could not be assigned to roughly 80-96% of proliferating CD4+ or CD8+ clones. No functional confirmation was obtained for the suppressive function of proliferating Tregs from siplizumab cultures.

Sorted unstimulated T cells, along with proliferating T cells recovered from mixed lymphocyte reactions, underwent TCRbeta CDR3 sequencing. Fresh whole blood from ten HLA-typed healthy donors was used as the source from which PBMCs were isolated. Unstimulated CD4+ non-regulatory T cells were FACS-sorted to map the origin of alloreactive clones. In the germline V gene, CDR1 corresponds to MGHRA and CDR2 to YSYEKL. The CDR3, cysteine through phenylalanine, is 12 amino acids long. Just CDR3 DNA is preserved here, 36 bases in frame from base 1. The protocol used for the library was the immunoSEQ multiplex PCR assay. Approximately 10^5 TCR templates per sample were assayed by the deep sequencing platform. Genomic DNA extracted from sorted T cells was used for TCRbeta CDR3 sequencing. As for how the authors treated the data: The R programming language was used for clonal analysis of the TCRbeta CDR3 data. Alloreactive CD4+ and CD8+ clones were defined by comparing unstimulated samples with post-reaction CFSE-low samples. Regulatory or non-regulatory origin was assigned to alloreactive CD4+ clones by matching of sequences to sorted unstimulated Treg and non-Treg repertoires. Sourced from immuneACCESS, this table was stored by TCRdb with only in-frame sequences that have V and J called. A share of the clones is absent; for the studies checked, an unresolved V gene accounts for under half, and the remainder has no known explanation. The V and J calls and clone size were taken over from that table, and D and trimming were inferred from the DNA. The sample table lists around 100,000 clones, 94% of them with a count of one. Around 0.3% of the sample belongs to the ten largest clones.

The rearranged segments are TRBV4-1 and TRBJ1-1, with the D gene uncertain. The sequence came from a human donor in good health. Source material: non-Treg CD4+ T cells sorted from blood. In the paper's terms, the cell subset or site label means: FACS-sorted unstimulated CD4+ non-regulatory T cells. The DNA is as follows: TGCGCCAGCAGCCAAGAACGGACTGGAGCTTTCTTT. Protein translation: CASSQERTGAFF.